The next 20 T cell receptor beta chains were all read from a single sample in a study of cytomegalovirus exposure and HLA in healthy donors. The PCR employed 60 Vbeta primers together with 13 Jbeta primers. Method: immunoSEQ multiplex PCR; TCRdb's copy keeps in-frame clones and lacks some. Altogether a few hundred thousand clones are present, roughly four fifths being singletons, with the ten largest covering more than 0.45%. The sample comprised PBMCs. The receptors originated from a woman aged 40 to 55 in good health and CMV-seronegative.

The chain joins TRBV18 to TRBJ2-7; D gene unclear. V shed 5 bases and J shed 0 bases, with 17 bases lying between them. Germline V gene data show CDR1 as KGHSH and CDR2 as LQKENI. The CDR3 runs 16 residues. The CDR3 sequence: CASSNQVSGFSYEQYF. DNA for the CDR3: TGTGCCAGCTCAAACCAGGTGTCAGGCTTCTCCTACGAGCAGTACTTC. The entire variable domain, with the rest obtained from reference TRBV18 and TRBJ2-7, is as follows: NAGVMQNPRHLVRRRGQEARLRCSPMKGHSHVYWYRQLPEEGLKFMVYLQKENIIDESGMPKERFSAEFPKEGPSILRIQQVVRGDSAAYFCASSNQVSGFSYEQYFGPGTRLTVT.

A note on this clone: Additional DNA sequences in this sample encode the identical CDR3. This rearrangement joins TRBV20-1 to TRBJ1-2, with a possible D match to TRBD1 (6 bases). The germline gives CDR1 DFQATT, CDR2 SNEGSKA (reference sequence). The CDR3 contains 11 residues. V lost 1 base, J lost 8 bases, and 8 bases lay in between. CDR3 in amino acids: CSARVRGGYTF. For the CDR3, the DNA is TGCAGTGCTAGAGTCAGGGGCGGCTACACCTTC.

The CDR3 DNA reads TGTGCCAGCAGCCAAGATTTCGAGCTTTCGCAGTACTTC. The encoded protein is CASSQDFELSQYF. The genes are TRBV14 and TRBJ2-7; no reliable D call. Trimming shortened V by 0 bases and J by 9 bases, and 12 bases separated the two germline ends. CDR1 is SGHDN and CDR2 is FVKESK in the germline V gene. The CDR3 consists of 13 residues.

J is TRBJ1-1 and V is TRBV10-3; D remains unclear. Trimming took 0 bases from V and 3 from J, leaving 8 bases between them. Germline V gene lookup returns CDR1 ENHRY and CDR2 SYGVKD. This CDR3 spans 14 amino acids. CDR3: CAISESAEDTEAFF. DNA of the CDR3: TGTGCCATCAGTGAGTCGGCAGAAGACACTGAAGCTTTCTTT.

The genes are TRBV25-1 and TRBJ2-7; 10 bases map to TRBD2. V lost 3 bases and J lost 3; bases outside the gene matches: 5. This CDR3 has 15 amino acids. Germline CDR1 and CDR2: MGHDK and SYGVNS. The CDR3 DNA reads TGTGCCAGCAGTGATAGCGGGGGGCCCGACTACGAGCAGTACTTC. Protein: CASSDSGGPDYEQYF.

The chain joins TRBV7-9 to TRBJ1-4; tentative D call: TRBD1 (6 bases). V lost 5 bases and J lost 0, with 7 bases in between. The CDR3 has 14 residues. Germline V gives CDR1 SEHNR, CDR2 FQNEAQ (reference sequence). The CDR3 loop reads CASSPGATNEKLFF. The CDR3, as DNA: TGTGCCAGCAGCCCAGGGGCAACTAATGAAAAACTGTTTTTT.

The chain carries TRBV30 and TRBJ2-1, with 9 bases fitting TRBD1. With V trimmed by 8 bases and J by 6 bases, 8 bases remained unmatched. This CDR3 contains 13 residues. The germline CDR1 and CDR2 sequences are GTSNPN and SVGIG (reference sequence). CDR3 amino acids: CAGGQGIGNEQFF. The CDR3 DNA is TGTGCCGGCGGACAGGGGATCGGCAATGAGCAGTTCTTC.

V gene TRBV2 combines with J gene TRBJ2-5, with TRBD1 identical over 9 bases. Looked up from germline, CDR1 is SNHLY and CDR2 is FYNNEI. CDR3 length: 15 residues. V was pared by 1 base and J by 4 bases, with 4 bases of the junction left unmatched. The CDR3: CASSEGTGVGETQYF. CDR3 in DNA: TGTGCCAGCAGTGAAGGGACAGGGGTCGGAGAGACCCAGTACTTC.

V gene TRBV18 combines with J gene TRBJ2-3, with TRBD1 matching 7 bases. Germline trimming cut 6 bases from V and 2 bases from J; bases unmatched to any gene: 8. Germline CDR1 and CDR2: KGHSH and LQKENI. The length of the CDR3 is 15 residues. CDR3 in DNA: TGTGCCAGCTCCCCGTGGGGACAGTCCACAGATACGCAGTATTTT. Its translation is CASSPWGQSTDTQYF.

This clone was detected once. This chain connects TRBV2 to TRBJ2-7, with 7 bases that match TRBD1. Germline lookup yields CDR1 SNHLY and CDR2 FYNNEI. There are 15 residues in the CDR3. Trimming at V came to 6 bases and at J to 2 bases, leaving 10 bases not matched to a gene. DNA for the CDR3: TGTGCCAGCAGAAATACAGGGGATCCAACCTACGAGCAGTACTTC. It translates to CASRNTGDPTYEQYF.

V gene TRBV12-5 combines with J gene TRBJ2-3, with D uncertain. V gave up 5 bases and J gave up 0 bases, with 21 bases separating them. The CDR3 is 18 residues long. Germline CDR1 reads LGHNT; CDR2 reads FRNRAP. CDR3 coding DNA: TGTGCTAGTGGTACCCCCACGAGAGACACGCCTAGCACAGATACGCAGTATTTT. Protein sequence: CASGTPTRDTPSTDTQYF.

The J gene is TRBJ1-2, the V gene TRBV19; D gene uncertain. The CDR3 runs 13 residues. The V end lost 9 bases, the J end lost 5 bases, and 16 bases lay between the germline ends. Germline CDR1 and CDR2: LNHDA and SQIVND (reference sequence). The CDR3 sequence: CASLDARVYGYTF. The CDR3 DNA sequence: TGTGCCAGCCTCGATGCGAGAGTTTATGGCTACACCTTC.

The rearrangement joins TRBV5-5 to TRBJ1-4; a weak D match, TRBD1 (5 bases). The CDR3 consists of 18 residues. Per the germline V gene, CDR1 is SGHKS and CDR2 is YYEKEE (reference sequence). Deletions cut 4 bases from V and 4 bases from J, with 23 bases between. The CDR3 DNA sequence: TGTGCCAGCAGCCCCCAGCCGGGGGAGGGCCAATTTAATGAAAAACTGTTTTTT. This gives the protein CASSPQPGEGQFNEKLFF.

The J gene is TRBJ2-7, the V gene TRBV6-5; the match to TRBD1 covers 10 bases. Germline V lookup: CDR1 MNHEY, CDR2 SVGAGI. J was trimmed by 7 bases and V by 4 bases; bases with no gene match: 7. This CDR3 has 14 residues. The CDR3 is CASSSDRGQGEQYF. The CDR3 bases are TGTGCCAGCAGTTCCGACAGGGGGCAAGGGGAGCAGTACTTC.

This chain connects TRBV10-3 to TRBJ1-2; 7 nucleotides agree with TRBD1. Germline-derived CDR1 and CDR2 are ENHRY and SYGVKD. This CDR3 spans 13 amino acids. V lost 8 bases and J lost 5; bases outside the gene matches: 8. CDR3 DNA sequence: TGTGCCATCCAAGAGGGGGCGGGATATGGCTACACCTTC. Translated, it gives CAIQEGAGYGYTF.

The chain carries TRBV2 and TRBJ2-5; a possible D gene is TRBD2 (6 bases). The end of the DNA is better explained by TRBJ2-7, so the J call may be wrong. Germline values: CDR1 SNHLY, CDR2 FYNNEI. This CDR3 is 13 amino acids long. As DNA, the CDR3 is TGTGCCAGTTTTCGGAGGGGAGTCTACGAGCAGTACTTC. It yields the protein CASFRRGVYEQYF.

This chain links TRBV6-5 with TRBJ1-2, with 7 bases aligning to TRBD1. This CDR3 is built from 15 residues. Germline trimming cut 6 bases from V and 8 bases from J; bases unmatched to any gene: 15. Per germline, CDR1 MNHEY and CDR2 SVGAGI. CDR3: CASRPGTATRRGYTF. In nucleotides, the CDR3 is TGTGCCAGCAGACCCGGGACAGCTACCAGGCGGGGCTACACCTTC.

The chain carries TRBV19 and TRBJ1-2, with TRBD1 as a possible D gene (6 bases). The germline V and J ends were trimmed by 5 bases and 3 bases, with 13 bases remaining between them. The CDR3 runs to 14 residues. CDR1 and CDR2 (germline): LNHDA, SQIVND (reference sequence). DNA of the CDR3: TGTGCCAGTAGTCTTGGACAGTTCTACTATGGCTACACCTTC. The encoded protein is CASSLGQFYYGYTF.

The CDR3 is CASLRQGLNEKLFF. In nucleotides, the CDR3 is TGTGCCAGCCTTCGACAGGGGTTAAATGAAAAACTGTTTTTT. The chain uses TRBV2 and TRBJ1-4; 8 bases line up with TRBD1. The CDR3 loop spans 14 amino acids. The germline gives CDR1 SNHLY, CDR2 FYNNEI. The ends lost 8 bases at V and 5 bases at J; junction bases unmatched: 7.

This clone was seen more than once but under ten times. The gene calls are TRBV6-1 and TRBJ1-5, with D possibly TRBD1 on 6 matching bases. This CDR3 spans 14 amino acids. The germline V gene encodes CDR1 MNHNS and CDR2 SASEGT. Deletions cut 4 bases from V and 5 bases from J, with 12 bases between. The CDR3 nucleotides are TGTGCCAGCAGTGGAACAGGGCTCTATCAGCCCCAGCATTTT. Its translation is CASSGTGLYQPQHF.